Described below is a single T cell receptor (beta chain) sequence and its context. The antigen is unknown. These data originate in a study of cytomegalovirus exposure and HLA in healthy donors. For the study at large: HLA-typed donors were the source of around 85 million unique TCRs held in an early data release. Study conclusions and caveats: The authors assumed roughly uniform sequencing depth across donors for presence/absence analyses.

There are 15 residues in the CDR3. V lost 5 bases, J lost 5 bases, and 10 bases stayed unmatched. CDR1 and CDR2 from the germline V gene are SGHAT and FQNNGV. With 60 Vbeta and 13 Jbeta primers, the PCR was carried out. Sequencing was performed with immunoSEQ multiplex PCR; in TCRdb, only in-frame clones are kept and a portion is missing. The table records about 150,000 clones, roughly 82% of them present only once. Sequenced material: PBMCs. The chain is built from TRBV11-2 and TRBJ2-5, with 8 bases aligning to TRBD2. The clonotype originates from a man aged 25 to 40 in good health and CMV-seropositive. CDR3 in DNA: TGTGCCAGCAGCGCTCCTCTGCGGGAGGAGGAGACCCAGTACTTC. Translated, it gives CASSAPLREEETQYF.